This TCR beta chain appears in the sequencing data of a study of identifying expanded T cells in peripheral blood. This table comes from immunoSEQ multiplex PCR, and its TCRdb copy is limited to in-frame clones, with some not included. The profile covers approximately 97,000 clones, with around 88% appearing a single time and 13% to 15% taken by the ten largest. The CDR3 spans 14 residues. The ends were cut back, 0 bases at V and 1 base at J, with 4 bases in the middle. Germline CDR1 reads SGHTS; CDR2 reads YDEGEE. Sequenced sample: blood. This TCR derives from a person between 18 and 70 years old in good health. The chain uses TRBV5-8 and TRBJ2-2, with unresolved D. The CDR3: CASSLARNTGELFF. The DNA of the CDR3 is TGTGCCAGCAGCTTGGCGAGGAACACCGGGGAGCTGTTTTTT.